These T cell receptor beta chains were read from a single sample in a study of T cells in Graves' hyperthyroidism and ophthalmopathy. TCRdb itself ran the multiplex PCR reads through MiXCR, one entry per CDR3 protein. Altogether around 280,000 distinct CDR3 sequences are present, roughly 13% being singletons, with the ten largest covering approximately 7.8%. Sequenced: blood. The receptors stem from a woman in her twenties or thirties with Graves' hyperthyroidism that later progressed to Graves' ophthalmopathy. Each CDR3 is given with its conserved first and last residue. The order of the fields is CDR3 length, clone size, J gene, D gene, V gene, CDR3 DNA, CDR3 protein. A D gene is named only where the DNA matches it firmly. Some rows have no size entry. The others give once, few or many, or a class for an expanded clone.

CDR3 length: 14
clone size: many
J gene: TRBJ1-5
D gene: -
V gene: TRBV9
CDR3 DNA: TGTGCCAGCAGCGTAGCCGGGAGCAATCAGCCCCAGCATTTT
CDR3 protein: CASSVAGSNQPQHF

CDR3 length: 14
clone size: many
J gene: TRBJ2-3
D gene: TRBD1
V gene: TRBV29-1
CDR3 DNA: TGCAGCGCCCCGGACAGGCCATACACAGATACGCAGTATTTT
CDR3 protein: CSAPDRPYTDTQYF

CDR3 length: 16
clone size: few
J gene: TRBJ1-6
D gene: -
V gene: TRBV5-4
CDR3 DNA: TGTGCCAGCAGCTCAGGACAGCATGCAGCCAATTCACCCCTCCACTTT
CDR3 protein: CASSSGQHAANSPLHF

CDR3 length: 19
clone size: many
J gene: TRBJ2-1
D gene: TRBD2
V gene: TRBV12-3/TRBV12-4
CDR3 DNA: TGTGCCAGCAGTTTCAAGGGGCGAGGACTAGCGTTTTCCTACAATGAGCAGTTCTTC
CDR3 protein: CASSFKGRGLAFSYNEQFF

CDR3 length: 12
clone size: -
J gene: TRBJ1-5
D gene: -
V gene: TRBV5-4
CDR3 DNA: TGTGCCAGCAGCTTCGAGGGGCAGCCCCAGCATTTT
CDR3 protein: CASSFEGQPQHF

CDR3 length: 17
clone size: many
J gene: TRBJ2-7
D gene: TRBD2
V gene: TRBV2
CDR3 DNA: TGTGCCAGCAGTGTGGGAACTAGCGGGTTGAAGTCCTACGAGCAGTACTTC
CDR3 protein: CASSVGTSGLKSYEQYF

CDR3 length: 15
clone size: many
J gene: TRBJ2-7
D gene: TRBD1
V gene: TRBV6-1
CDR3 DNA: TGTGCCAGCAGACCCAGGGGGACGGGTTCCTACGAGCAGTACTTC
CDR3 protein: CASRPRGTGSYEQYF

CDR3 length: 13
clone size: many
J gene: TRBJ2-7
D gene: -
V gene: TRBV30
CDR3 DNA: TGTGCCTGGAGTGGGTATCCGGCTAACGAGCAGTACTTC
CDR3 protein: CAWSGYPANEQYF

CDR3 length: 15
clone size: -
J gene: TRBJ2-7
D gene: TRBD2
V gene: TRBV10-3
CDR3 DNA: TGTGCCATCAGTGACCGGCGGGAGCCTTCCTACGAGCAGTACTTC
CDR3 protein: CAISDRREPSYEQYF

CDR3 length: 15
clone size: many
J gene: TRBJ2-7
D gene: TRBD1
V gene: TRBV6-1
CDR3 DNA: TGTGCCAGCAGTTCGACAGGGGACTTCAGTTACGAGCAGTACTTC
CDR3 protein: CASSSTGDFSYEQYF

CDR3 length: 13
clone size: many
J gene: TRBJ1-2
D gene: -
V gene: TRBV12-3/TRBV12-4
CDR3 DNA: TGTGCCAGCAGTTTTGAGGGCGGCTATGGCTACACCTTC
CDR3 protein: CASSFEGGYGYTF

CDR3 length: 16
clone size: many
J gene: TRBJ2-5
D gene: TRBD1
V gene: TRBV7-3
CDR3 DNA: TGTGCCAGCAGCTTAACTAGGGACAGGGGAGGAGAGACCCAGTACTTC
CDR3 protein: CASSLTRDRGGETQYF

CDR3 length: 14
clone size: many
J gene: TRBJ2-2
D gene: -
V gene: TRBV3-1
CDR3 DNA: TGTGCCAGCAGCCAAGAGGTCCCTCCCGGGGAGCTGTTTTTT
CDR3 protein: CASSQEVPPGELFF

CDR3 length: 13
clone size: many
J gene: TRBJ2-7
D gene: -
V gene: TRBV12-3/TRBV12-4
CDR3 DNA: TGTGCCAGCAGTTCTCGGTCGGGGTGGGGGCAGTACTTC
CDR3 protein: CASSSRSGWGQYF

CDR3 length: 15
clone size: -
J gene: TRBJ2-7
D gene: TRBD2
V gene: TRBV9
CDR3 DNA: TGTGCCAGCAGCTCGTCGGCGGGAGGAGACTACGAGCAGTACTTC
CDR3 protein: CASSSSAGGDYEQYF

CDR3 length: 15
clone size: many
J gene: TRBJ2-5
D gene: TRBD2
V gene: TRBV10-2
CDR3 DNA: TGCGCCAGCATTTCCGGCGGGAGGGGCGGGCAGACCCAGTACTTC
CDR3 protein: CASISGGRGGQTQYF

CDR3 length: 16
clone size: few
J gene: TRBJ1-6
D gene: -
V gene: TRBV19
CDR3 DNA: TGTGCCAGTACCCCAGGACTCGGCTCCTATAATTCACCCCTCCACTTT
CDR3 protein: CASTPGLGSYNSPLHF

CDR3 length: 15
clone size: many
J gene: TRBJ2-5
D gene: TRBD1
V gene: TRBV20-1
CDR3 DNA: TGCAGTGCTAGAGCTGGGACAGGGTATCAAGAGACCCAGTACTTC
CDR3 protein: CSARAGTGYQETQYF

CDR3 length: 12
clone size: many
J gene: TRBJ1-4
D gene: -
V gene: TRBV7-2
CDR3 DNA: TGTGCCAGCAGCTTCGGTAGTGAAAAACTGTTTTTT
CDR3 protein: CASSFGSEKLFF

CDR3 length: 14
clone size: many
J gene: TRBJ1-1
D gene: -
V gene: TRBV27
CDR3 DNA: TGTGCCAGCAGTGCACGACAGGCCCACACTGAAGCTTTCTTT
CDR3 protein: CASSARQAHTEAFF

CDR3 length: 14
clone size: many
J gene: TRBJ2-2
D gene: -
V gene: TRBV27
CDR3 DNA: TGTGCCAGCAGCATTAGGAGAGGCACCGGGGAGCTGTTTTTT
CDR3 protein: CASSIRRGTGELFF

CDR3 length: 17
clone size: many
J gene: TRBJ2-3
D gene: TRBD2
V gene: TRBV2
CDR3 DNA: TGTGCCAGCAGTGAAATGATGACTAGCGGGAACACAGATACGCAGTATTTT
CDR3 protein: CASSEMMTSGNTDTQYF

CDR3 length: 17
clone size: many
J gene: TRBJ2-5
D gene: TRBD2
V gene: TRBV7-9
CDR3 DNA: TGTGCCAGCAGCCCCAGACTAGCGGGAGTGACTCAAGAGACCCAGTACTTC
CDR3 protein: CASSPRLAGVTQETQYF

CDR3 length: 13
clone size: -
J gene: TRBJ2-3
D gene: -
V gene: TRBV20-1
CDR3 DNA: TGCAGTGCTGCCCCGTCCGGCACAGATACGCAGTATTTT
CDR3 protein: CSAAPSGTDTQYF

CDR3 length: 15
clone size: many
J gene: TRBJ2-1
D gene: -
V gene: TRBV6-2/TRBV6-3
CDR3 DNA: TGTGCCAGCAGTTACATGGGACAACCTTACAATGAGCAGTTCTTC
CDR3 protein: CASSYMGQPYNEQFF

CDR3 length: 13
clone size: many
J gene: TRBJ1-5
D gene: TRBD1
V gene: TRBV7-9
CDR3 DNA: TGTGCCACCCAGGGGGCTGGAAATCAGCCCCAGCATTTT
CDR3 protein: CATQGAGNQPQHF

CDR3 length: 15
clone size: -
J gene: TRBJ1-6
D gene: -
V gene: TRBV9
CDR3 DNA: TGTGCCAGCAGCGTAGATGCTGTGTATAATTCACCCCTCCACTTT
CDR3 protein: CASSVDAVYNSPLHF

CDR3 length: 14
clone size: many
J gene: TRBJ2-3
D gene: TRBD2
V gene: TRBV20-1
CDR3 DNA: TGCAGTGCTCCACTAGCGGGAGGGGGGGATACGCAGTATTTT
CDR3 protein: CSAPLAGGGDTQYF

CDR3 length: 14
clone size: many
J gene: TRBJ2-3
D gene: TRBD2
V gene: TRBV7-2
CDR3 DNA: TGTGCCAGCACCCTAGCGGCTAGCACAGATACGCAGTATTTT
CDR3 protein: CASTLAASTDTQYF

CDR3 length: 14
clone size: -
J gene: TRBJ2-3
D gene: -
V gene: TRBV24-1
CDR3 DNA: TGTGCCTCCAAAGGTACTTACCCGTCCGATACGCAGTATTTT
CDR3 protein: CASKGTYPSDTQYF

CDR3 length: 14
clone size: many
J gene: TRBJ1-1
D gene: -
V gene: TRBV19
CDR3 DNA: TGTGCCAGTAGTATAGGACAGATGAACACTGAAGCTTTCTTT
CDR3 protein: CASSIGQMNTEAFF

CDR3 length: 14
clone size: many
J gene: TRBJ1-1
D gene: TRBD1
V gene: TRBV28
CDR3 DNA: TGTGCCAGCAGTTTCGAGACAGGGGTGACTGAAGCTTTCTTT
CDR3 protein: CASSFETGVTEAFF

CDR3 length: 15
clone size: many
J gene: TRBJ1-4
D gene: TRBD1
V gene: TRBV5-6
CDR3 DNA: TGTGCCAGCAGCTCGGAGACAGGGGGATTCGAAAAACTGTTTTTT
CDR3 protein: CASSSETGGFEKLFF

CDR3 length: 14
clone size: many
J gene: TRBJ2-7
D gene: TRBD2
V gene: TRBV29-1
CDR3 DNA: TGCAGCGTTGTGGAGGGGCAGCGGGGCCACGAGCAGTACTTC
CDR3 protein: CSVVEGQRGHEQYF

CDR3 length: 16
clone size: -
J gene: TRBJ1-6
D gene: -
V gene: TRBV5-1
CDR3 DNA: TGCGCCAGCAGCCATACAGGACTCTCCTATAATTCACCCCTCCACTTT
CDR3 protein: CASSHTGLSYNSPLHF

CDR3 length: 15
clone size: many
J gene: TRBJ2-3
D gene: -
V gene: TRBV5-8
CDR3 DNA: TGTGCCAGCAGCCCGGGAGTAGTCCAAACGGATACGCAGTATTTT
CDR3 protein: CASSPGVVQTDTQYF

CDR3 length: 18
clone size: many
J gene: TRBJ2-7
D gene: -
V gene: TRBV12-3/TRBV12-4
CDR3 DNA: TGTGCCAGCAGTTTTACGGGGAAATCTCTCTCCCCTACCTACGAGCAGTACTTC
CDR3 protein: CASSFTGKSLSPTYEQYF

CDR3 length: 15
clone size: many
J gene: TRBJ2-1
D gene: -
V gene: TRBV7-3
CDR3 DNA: TGTGCCAGCAGCTTAGGGGGCCGGAATTTCAATGAGCAGTTCTTC
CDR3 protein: CASSLGGRNFNEQFF

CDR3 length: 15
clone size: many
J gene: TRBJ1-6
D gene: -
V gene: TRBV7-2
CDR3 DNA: TGTGCCAGCAGCTTAAAGTCGGGGGTGTATTCACCCCTCCACTTT
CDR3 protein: CASSLKSGVYSPLHF

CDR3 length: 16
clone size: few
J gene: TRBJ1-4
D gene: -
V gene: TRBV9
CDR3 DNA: TGTGCCAGCAGCGTAGCCGGGGAAGGGCCTAATGAAAAACTGTTTTTT
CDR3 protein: CASSVAGEGPNEKLFF

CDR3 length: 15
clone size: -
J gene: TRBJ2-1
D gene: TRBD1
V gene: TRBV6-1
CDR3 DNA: TGTGCCAGCAGTCCTGGACAGGGGGCTTGGAATGAGCAGTTCTTC
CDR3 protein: CASSPGQGAWNEQFF

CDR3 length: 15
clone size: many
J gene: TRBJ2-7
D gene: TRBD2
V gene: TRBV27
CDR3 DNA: TGTGCCAGCAGTTTCACTAGCGGTCCTACCTACGAGCAGTACTTC
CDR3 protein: CASSFTSGPTYEQYF

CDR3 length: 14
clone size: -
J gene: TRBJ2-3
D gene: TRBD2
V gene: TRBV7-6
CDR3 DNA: TGTGCCAGCAGCTCAAGACGGGAGGGAGATACGCAGTATTTT
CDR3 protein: CASSSRREGDTQYF

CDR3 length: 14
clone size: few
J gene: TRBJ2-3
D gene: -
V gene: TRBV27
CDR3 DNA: TGTGCCACCCAGAAGACAGACTCCTCAGATACGCAGTATTTT
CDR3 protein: CATQKTDSSDTQYF

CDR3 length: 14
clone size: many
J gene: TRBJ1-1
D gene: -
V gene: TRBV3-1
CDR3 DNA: TGTGCCAGCAGCCCCGGACACCCGAACACTGAAGCTTTCTTT
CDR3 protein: CASSPGHPNTEAFF

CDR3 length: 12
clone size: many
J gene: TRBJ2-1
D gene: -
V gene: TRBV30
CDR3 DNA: TGTGCCTGGAGTCAACCTAGGGTTGAGCAGTTCTTC
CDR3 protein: CAWSQPRVEQFF

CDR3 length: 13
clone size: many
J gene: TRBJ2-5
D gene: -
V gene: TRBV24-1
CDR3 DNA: TGTGCCACCAGGTGGGAGATAGTGAAGACCCAGTACTTC
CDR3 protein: CATRWEIVKTQYF

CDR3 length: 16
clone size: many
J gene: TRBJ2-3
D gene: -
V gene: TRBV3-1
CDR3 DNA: TGTGCCAGCAGCCAAGGTTCTAGAGGGGGTCGAGATACGCAGTATTTT
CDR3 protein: CASSQGSRGGRDTQYF

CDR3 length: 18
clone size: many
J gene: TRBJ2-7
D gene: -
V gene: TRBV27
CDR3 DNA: TGTGCCAGCAGCGCCTCCCCCGCGAGACTAGTTGACTCCTACGAGCAGTACTTC
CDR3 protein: CASSASPARLVDSYEQYF

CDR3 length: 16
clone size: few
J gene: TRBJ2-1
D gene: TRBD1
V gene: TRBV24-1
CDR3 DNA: TGTGCCACCAGTGAACCCGGACAGGGCCTTTACAATGAGCAGTTCTTC
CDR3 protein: CATSEPGQGLYNEQFF

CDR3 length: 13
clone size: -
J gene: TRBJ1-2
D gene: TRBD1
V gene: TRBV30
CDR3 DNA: TGTGCCTGGAGCGAGGGACAGGACTATGGCTACACCTTC
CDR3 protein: CAWSEGQDYGYTF

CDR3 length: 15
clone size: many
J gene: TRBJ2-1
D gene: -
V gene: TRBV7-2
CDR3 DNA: TGTGCCAGCAGCTTACGAACTAGTCGGCCCAAGGAGCAGTTCTTC
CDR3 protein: CASSLRTSRPKEQFF

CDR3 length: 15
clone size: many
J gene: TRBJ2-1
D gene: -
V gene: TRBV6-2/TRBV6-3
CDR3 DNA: TGTGCCAGCAGTTGGACCGACATTGGGGACAATGAGCAGTTCTTC
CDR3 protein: CASSWTDIGDNEQFF

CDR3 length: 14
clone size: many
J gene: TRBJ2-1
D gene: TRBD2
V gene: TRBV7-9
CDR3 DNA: TGTGCCAGCAGCTTAGGAACTAGCGGAAGTGAGCAGTTCTTC
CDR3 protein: CASSLGTSGSEQFF

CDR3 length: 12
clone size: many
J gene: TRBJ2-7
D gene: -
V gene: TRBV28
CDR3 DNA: TGTGCCAGCAAGGAGGGGCCCTACGAGCAGTACTTC
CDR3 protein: CASKEGPYEQYF

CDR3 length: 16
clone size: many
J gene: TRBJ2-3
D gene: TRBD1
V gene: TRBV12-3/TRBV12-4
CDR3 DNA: TGTGCCAGCAGTTTTCTGGGCAGGGGGCCCACAGATACGCAGTATTTT
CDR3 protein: CASSFLGRGPTDTQYF

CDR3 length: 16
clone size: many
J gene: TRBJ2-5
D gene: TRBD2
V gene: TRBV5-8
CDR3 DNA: TGTGCCAGCAGCCGGGATGGGACTAGCGGGAAAGAGACCCAGTACTTC
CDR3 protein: CASSRDGTSGKETQYF